The rows below give T cell receptor beta chains drawn from one sample of a study of a mutant IDH1 vaccine in newly diagnosed glioma. Clones were sequenced by immunoSEQ multiplex PCR, and TCRdb holds only the in-frame ones, with some missing. Of around 60,000 clones listed, around 80% were seen once; the top ten hold around 4.6%. For these receptors, no antigen is known. Material: PBMCs, obtained from a glioma patient whose treatment included an IDH1 peptide vaccine. The origin of the receptors is a man aged 25 to 40 with glioma. Each CDR3 is given with its conserved first and last residue. Fields, in order: V gene, clone size, J gene, D gene, CDR3 length, CDR3 protein, CDR3 DNA. A D gene is named only where the DNA matches it firmly. The size of a clone is reported for some rows only, either as once, few or many, or as a class for expanded clones.

v_call: TRBV27
clone_size: NA
j_call: TRBJ1-5
d_call: TRBD1
cdr3_length: 15
cdr3_aa: CASSDRGLSNQPQHF
cdr3_nt: TGTGCCAGCAGTGACAGGGGGCTCAGCAATCAGCCCCAGCATTTT

v_call: TRBV6-1
clone_size: NA
j_call: TRBJ1-1
d_call: TRBD1
cdr3_length: 14
cdr3_aa: CASNRDRGFTEAFF
cdr3_nt: TGTGCCAGCAACCGGGACAGGGGATTCACTGAAGCTTTCTTT

v_call: TRBV27
clone_size: NA
j_call: TRBJ1-5
d_call: TRBD1
cdr3_length: 14
cdr3_aa: CASRSRDRGKPQHF
cdr3_nt: TGTGCCAGCAGGAGCCGGGACAGAGGCAAGCCCCAGCATTTT

v_call: TRBV5-1
clone_size: NA
j_call: TRBJ2-2
d_call: NA
cdr3_length: 15
cdr3_aa: CASSSFRRDTGELFF
cdr3_nt: TGCGCCAGCAGCTCCTTCAGGAGAGACACCGGGGAGCTGTTTTTT

v_call: TRBV2
clone_size: NA
j_call: TRBJ1-5
d_call: NA
cdr3_length: 14
cdr3_aa: CASRSSGLRQPQHF
cdr3_nt: TGTGCCAGCAGATCCTCGGGACTGAGGCAGCCCCAGCATTTT

v_call: TRBV6-5
clone_size: NA
j_call: TRBJ2-3
d_call: NA
cdr3_length: 15
cdr3_aa: CASSSVETSLNTQYF
cdr3_nt: TGTGCCAGCAGTTCCGTAGAAACTTCGCTAAATACGCAGTATTTT

v_call: TRBV28
clone_size: NA
j_call: TRBJ1-5
d_call: NA
cdr3_length: 14
cdr3_aa: CASRRAGWNQPQHF
cdr3_nt: TGTGCCAGCAGAAGAGCAGGGTGGAATCAGCCCCAGCATTTT

v_call: TRBV6-6
clone_size: once
j_call: TRBJ1-5
d_call: NA
cdr3_length: 13
cdr3_aa: CASSPLGTSAQHF
cdr3_nt: TGTGCCAGCAGCCCCTTGGGTACTAGCGCCCAGCATTTT

v_call: TRBV7-8
clone_size: NA
j_call: TRBJ1-5
d_call: NA
cdr3_length: 16
cdr3_aa: CASSFRAGAGNQPQHF
cdr3_nt: TGTGCCAGCAGCTTTAGGGCAGGGGCTGGCAATCAGCCCCAGCATTTT

v_call: TRBV27
clone_size: NA
j_call: TRBJ2-3
d_call: NA
cdr3_length: 11
cdr3_aa: CASSFVDTQYF
cdr3_nt: TGTGCCAGCAGTTTTGTAGATACGCAGTATTTT

v_call: TRBV28
clone_size: NA
j_call: TRBJ1-2
d_call: NA
cdr3_length: 13
cdr3_aa: CASSLWQKDGYTF
cdr3_nt: TGTGCCAGCAGTTTATGGCAGAAGGATGGCTACACCTTC

v_call: TRBV27
clone_size: NA
j_call: TRBJ1-1
d_call: NA
cdr3_length: 17
cdr3_aa: CASSPFWVTLPNTEAFF
cdr3_nt: TGTGCCAGCAGTCCTTTCTGGGTGACCTTGCCGAACACTGAAGCTTTCTTT

v_call: TRBV5-5
clone_size: once
j_call: TRBJ2-3
d_call: NA
cdr3_length: 18
cdr3_aa: CASSLATTGSLGTDTQYF
cdr3_nt: TGTGCCAGCAGCTTGGCAACGACAGGTTCATTAGGCACAGATACGCAGTATTTT

v_call: TRBV6-1
clone_size: NA
j_call: TRBJ2-3
d_call: NA
cdr3_length: 15
cdr3_aa: CASSARFWDTDTQYF
cdr3_nt: TGTGCCAGCAGTGCAAGGTTCTGGGACACAGATACGCAGTATTTT

v_call: TRBV6-5
clone_size: once
j_call: TRBJ2-5
d_call: NA
cdr3_length: 12
cdr3_aa: CASSPTPETQYF
cdr3_nt: TGTGCCAGCAGCCCGACACCGGAGACCCAGTACTTC

v_call: TRBV2
clone_size: NA
j_call: TRBJ2-5
d_call: TRBD1
cdr3_length: 14
cdr3_aa: CASSADRSGETQYF
cdr3_nt: TGTGCCAGCAGTGCGGACAGGTCGGGGGAGACCCAGTACTTC

v_call: TRBV9
clone_size: NA
j_call: TRBJ2-3
d_call: NA
cdr3_length: 14
cdr3_aa: CASSVGFGTDTQYF
cdr3_nt: TGTGCCAGCAGCGTAGGGTTTGGTACAGATACGCAGTATTTT

v_call: TRBV4-1
clone_size: NA
j_call: TRBJ2-5
d_call: NA
cdr3_length: 14
cdr3_aa: CASSQEEARNSQYF
cdr3_nt: TGCGCCAGCAGCCAGGAAGAGGCCAGGAATTCCCAGTACTTC

v_call: TRBV7-9
clone_size: NA
j_call: TRBJ2-1
d_call: TRBD1
cdr3_length: 15
cdr3_aa: CASSFGQGVLHEQFF
cdr3_nt: TGTGCCAGCAGCTTCGGACAGGGGGTTCTTCATGAGCAGTTCTTC

v_call: TRBV10-3
clone_size: NA
j_call: TRBJ2-3
d_call: TRBD2
cdr3_length: 17
cdr3_aa: CAINRLASSVSTDTQYF
cdr3_nt: TGTGCCATCAACAGACTAGCGTCCTCTGTTAGCACAGATACGCAGTATTTT

v_call: TRBV11-2
clone_size: NA
j_call: TRBJ2-7
d_call: NA
cdr3_length: 17
cdr3_aa: CASRRPVGGASSYEQYF
cdr3_nt: TGTGCCAGCAGACGCCCGGTGGGCGGGGCGAGCTCCTACGAGCAGTACTTC

v_call: TRBV9
clone_size: NA
j_call: TRBJ2-7
d_call: TRBD1
cdr3_length: 15
cdr3_aa: CASSGGTGASYEQYF
cdr3_nt: TGTGCCAGCAGCGGGGGGACAGGTGCCTCCTACGAGCAGTACTTC

v_call: TRBV5-6
clone_size: NA
j_call: TRBJ2-5
d_call: TRBD2
cdr3_length: 18
cdr3_aa: CASSWYGLAGGPQETQYF
cdr3_nt: TGTGCCAGCAGCTGGTACGGACTAGCGGGGGGGCCTCAAGAGACCCAGTACTTC

v_call: TRBV10-2
clone_size: NA
j_call: TRBJ1-4
d_call: TRBD1
cdr3_length: 14
cdr3_aa: CASSRDRGREKLFF
cdr3_nt: TGCGCCAGCAGTCGGGACAGGGGCCGAGAAAAACTGTTTTTT

v_call: TRBV28
clone_size: NA
j_call: TRBJ1-1
d_call: NA
cdr3_length: 14
cdr3_aa: CASSLGVMNTEAFF
cdr3_nt: TGTGCCAGCAGTTTGGGGGTTATGAACACTGAAGCTTTCTTT

v_call: TRBV7-8
clone_size: NA
j_call: TRBJ1-2
d_call: NA
cdr3_length: 15
cdr3_aa: CASSLDGSGAGGYTF
cdr3_nt: TGTGCCAGCAGCTTAGATGGTTCAGGGGCTGGTGGCTACACCTTC

v_call: TRBV7-9
clone_size: NA
j_call: TRBJ1-2
d_call: NA
cdr3_length: 16
cdr3_aa: CASRPAGGGSYYGYTF
cdr3_nt: TGTGCCAGCAGACCCGCGGGGGGAGGTTCTTACTATGGCTACACCTTC

v_call: TRBV7-8
clone_size: NA
j_call: TRBJ2-7
d_call: TRBD2
cdr3_length: 15
cdr3_aa: CASSSSVTSGYEQYF
cdr3_nt: TGTGCCAGCAGCTCAAGTGTGACTAGCGGGTACGAGCAGTACTTC

v_call: TRBV5-1
clone_size: NA
j_call: TRBJ1-4
d_call: TRBD1
cdr3_length: 15
cdr3_aa: CASRLTGTGGEKLFF
cdr3_nt: TGCGCCAGCAGACTGACCGGGACAGGGGGTGAAAAACTGTTTTTT

v_call: TRBV7-6
clone_size: NA
j_call: TRBJ2-1
d_call: NA
cdr3_length: 15
cdr3_aa: CASSLVSPLNNEQFF
cdr3_nt: TGTGCCAGCAGCTTAGTAAGTCCCCTTAACAATGAGCAGTTCTTC

v_call: TRBV27
clone_size: NA
j_call: TRBJ1-1
d_call: NA
cdr3_length: 17
cdr3_aa: CASSLSGQVDLNTEAFF
cdr3_nt: TGTGCCAGCAGTTTATCGGGGCAGGTTGACTTGAACACTGAAGCTTTCTTT

v_call: TRBV6-5
clone_size: many
j_call: TRBJ2-3
d_call: NA
cdr3_length: 15
cdr3_aa: CASSPQGPETDTQYF
cdr3_nt: TGTGCCAGCAGCCCTCAGGGCCCGGAGACAGATACGCAGTATTTT

v_call: TRBV19
clone_size: NA
j_call: TRBJ2-1
d_call: NA
cdr3_length: 14
cdr3_aa: CASSPQNANNEQFF
cdr3_nt: TGTGCCAGTAGTCCCCAGAACGCAAACAATGAGCAGTTCTTC

v_call: TRBV19
clone_size: NA
j_call: TRBJ2-1
d_call: NA
cdr3_length: 13
cdr3_aa: CASSIWGGAEQFF
cdr3_nt: TGTGCCAGTAGTATATGGGGCGGGGCAGAGCAGTTCTTC

v_call: TRBV5-1
clone_size: NA
j_call: TRBJ2-7
d_call: NA
cdr3_length: 14
cdr3_aa: CASSPGDGLGEQYF
cdr3_nt: TGCGCCAGCAGCCCTGGAGACGGCTTAGGTGAGCAGTACTTC

v_call: TRBV6-5
clone_size: NA
j_call: TRBJ1-3
d_call: NA
cdr3_length: 15
cdr3_aa: CASSYRGSSGNTIYF
cdr3_nt: TGTGCCAGCAGTTACCGCGGGTCCTCTGGAAACACCATATATTTT

v_call: TRBV11-2
clone_size: NA
j_call: TRBJ2-3
d_call: NA
cdr3_length: 15
cdr3_aa: CASSLVGRVGDTQYF
cdr3_nt: TGTGCCAGCAGCTTAGTAGGGCGGGTGGGAGATACGCAGTATTTT

v_call: TRBV15
clone_size: NA
j_call: TRBJ1-5
d_call: NA
cdr3_length: 14
cdr3_aa: CATSREQANQPQHF
cdr3_nt: TGTGCCACCAGCAGAGAACAGGCCAATCAGCCCCAGCATTTT

v_call: TRBV6-5
clone_size: NA
j_call: TRBJ2-1
d_call: TRBD2
cdr3_length: 16
cdr3_aa: CASSSVPSGGNNEQFF
cdr3_nt: TGTGCCAGCAGTTCTGTTCCGAGCGGGGGAAACAATGAGCAGTTCTTC

v_call: TRBV7-7
clone_size: NA
j_call: TRBJ2-1
d_call: NA
cdr3_length: 14
cdr3_aa: CASSPTQTDNEQFF
cdr3_nt: TGTGCCAGCAGCCCTACACAGACAGACAATGAGCAGTTCTTC

v_call: TRBV5-1
clone_size: NA
j_call: TRBJ2-3
d_call: NA
cdr3_length: 15
cdr3_aa: CASSLTGISTDTQYF
cdr3_nt: TGCGCCAGCAGCTTGACGGGAATTAGCACAGATACGCAGTATTTT

v_call: TRBV7-8
clone_size: NA
j_call: TRBJ1-1
d_call: TRBD1
cdr3_length: 15
cdr3_aa: CASSLGGTGGIEAFF
cdr3_nt: TGTGCCAGCAGCTTAGGAGGGACAGGGGGCATCGAAGCTTTCTTT

v_call: TRBV25-1
clone_size: NA
j_call: TRBJ1-3
d_call: NA
cdr3_length: 14
cdr3_aa: CASSESLSGNTIYF
cdr3_nt: TGTGCCAGCAGTGAATCTTTGAGTGGAAACACCATATATTTT

v_call: TRBV5-1
clone_size: NA
j_call: TRBJ2-5
d_call: NA
cdr3_length: 14
cdr3_aa: CASSLGQYQETQYF
cdr3_nt: TGCGCCAGCAGCTTGGGACAGTACCAAGAGACCCAGTACTTC

v_call: TRBV7-6
clone_size: NA
j_call: TRBJ2-1
d_call: NA
cdr3_length: 11
cdr3_aa: CASSFSQVQFF
cdr3_nt: TGTGCCAGCAGCTTCAGCCAAGTGCAGTTCTTC

v_call: TRBV5-4
clone_size: NA
j_call: TRBJ2-5
d_call: NA
cdr3_length: 13
cdr3_aa: CASSLVKQGTQYF
cdr3_nt: TGTGCCAGCAGCTTGGTGAAGCAAGGGACCCAGTACTTC

v_call: TRBV20-1
clone_size: NA
j_call: TRBJ1-4
d_call: NA
cdr3_length: 11
cdr3_aa: CSTFRVEKLFF
cdr3_nt: TGCAGTACATTCAGGGTTGAAAAACTGTTTTTT

v_call: TRBV28
clone_size: once
j_call: TRBJ1-6
d_call: NA
cdr3_length: 11
cdr3_aa: CASRSNSPLHF
cdr3_nt: TGTGCCAGCCGGAGTAATTCACCCCTCCACTTT

v_call: TRBV19
clone_size: NA
j_call: TRBJ2-7
d_call: TRBD1
cdr3_length: 14
cdr3_aa: CASSSTGATYEQYF
cdr3_nt: TGTGCCAGTAGTTCTACAGGGGCAACCTACGAGCAGTACTTC

v_call: TRBV5-4
clone_size: NA
j_call: TRBJ1-2
d_call: TRBD1
cdr3_length: 13
cdr3_aa: CASSYGTDYGYTF
cdr3_nt: TGTGCCAGCAGCTACGGGACAGACTATGGCTACACCTTC

v_call: TRBV30
clone_size: few
j_call: TRBJ1-1
d_call: NA
cdr3_length: 12
cdr3_aa: CAWTPSGTEAFF
cdr3_nt: TGTGCCTGGACCCCGAGTGGGACTGAAGCTTTCTTT

v_call: TRBV6-5
clone_size: NA
j_call: TRBJ1-2
d_call: NA
cdr3_length: 13
cdr3_aa: CASSLQVNYGYTF
cdr3_nt: TGTGCCAGCAGCCTACAGGTTAACTATGGCTACACCTTC

v_call: TRBV6-5
clone_size: NA
j_call: TRBJ2-7
d_call: NA
cdr3_length: 13
cdr3_aa: CASSYRLGYEQYF
cdr3_nt: TGTGCCAGCAGTTATCGTCTGGGCTACGAGCAGTACTTC

v_call: TRBV6-5
clone_size: few
j_call: TRBJ1-1
d_call: NA
cdr3_length: 14
cdr3_aa: CASSYTLRDTEAFF
cdr3_nt: TGTGCCAGCAGTTACACCCTCAGGGACACTGAAGCTTTCTTT